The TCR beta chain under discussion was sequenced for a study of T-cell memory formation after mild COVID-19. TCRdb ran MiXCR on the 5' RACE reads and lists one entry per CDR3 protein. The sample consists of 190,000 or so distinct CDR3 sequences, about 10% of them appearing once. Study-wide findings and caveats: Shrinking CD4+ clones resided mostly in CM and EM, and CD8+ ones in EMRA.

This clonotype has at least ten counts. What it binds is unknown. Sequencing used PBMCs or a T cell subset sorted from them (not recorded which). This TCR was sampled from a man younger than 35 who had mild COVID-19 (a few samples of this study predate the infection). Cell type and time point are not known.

CDR3 amino acids: CASSLAIDYSYNEQFF. The CDR3 coding sequence is TGCGCCAGCAGCTTGGCCATAGATTACTCCTACAATGAGCAGTTCTTC. The chain uses TRBV5-1 and TRBJ2-1; D gene unclear. The CDR3 loop spans 16 amino acids. In germline, CDR1 is SGHRS, CDR2 YFSETQ. The V gene lost 0 bases and the J gene lost 0 bases, with 10 bases spanning the gap.